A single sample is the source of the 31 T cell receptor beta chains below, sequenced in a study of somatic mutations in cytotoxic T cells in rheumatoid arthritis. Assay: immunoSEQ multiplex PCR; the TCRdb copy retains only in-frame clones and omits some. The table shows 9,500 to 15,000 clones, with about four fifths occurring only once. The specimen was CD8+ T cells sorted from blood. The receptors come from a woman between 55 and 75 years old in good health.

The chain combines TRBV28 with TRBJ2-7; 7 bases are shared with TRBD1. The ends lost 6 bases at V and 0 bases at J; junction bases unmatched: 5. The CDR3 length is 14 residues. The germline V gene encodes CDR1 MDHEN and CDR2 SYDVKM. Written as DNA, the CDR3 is TGTGCCAGCAGCATCGGACAGGCCTCCTACGAGCAGTACTTC. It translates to CASSIGQASYEQYF.

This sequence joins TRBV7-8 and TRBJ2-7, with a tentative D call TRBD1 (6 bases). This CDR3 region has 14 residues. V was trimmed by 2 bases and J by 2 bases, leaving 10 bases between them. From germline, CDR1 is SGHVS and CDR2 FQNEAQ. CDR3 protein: CASSLSGHPYEQYV. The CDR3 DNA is TGTGCCAGCAGCTTATCGGGACATCCCTACGAGCAGTACGTC.

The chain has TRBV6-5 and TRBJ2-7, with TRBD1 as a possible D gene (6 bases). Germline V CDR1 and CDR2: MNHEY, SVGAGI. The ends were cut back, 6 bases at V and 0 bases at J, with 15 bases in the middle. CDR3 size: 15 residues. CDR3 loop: CASRRRQESSYEQYF. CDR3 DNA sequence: TGTGCCAGCAGAAGGAGACAGGAATCCTCCTACGAGCAGTACTTC.

As DNA, the CDR3 is TGTGCCAGCAGCCAGGGACTAGCGGGGTCTTACCAAGAGACCCAGTACTTC. It translates to CASSQGLAGSYQETQYF. The chain couples TRBV14 to TRBJ2-5, with 13 bases lining up with TRBD2. With 3 bases clipped from V and 0 bases from J, the junction kept 4 bases outside the gene matches. CDR1 and CDR2 from the germline V gene are SGHDN and FVKESK. The CDR3 extends over 17 amino acids.

The CDR3 sequence: CASSIAWSNQPQHF. CDR3 nucleotide sequence: TGTGCCAGTAGTATCGCGTGGAGCAATCAGCCCCAGCATTTT. The chain carries TRBV19 and TRBJ1-5, with D hard to call. The germline V and J ends were trimmed by 3 bases and 1 base, with 7 bases remaining between them. Germline assignment: CDR1 LNHDA and CDR2 SQIVND (reference sequence). The length of the CDR3 is 14 residues.

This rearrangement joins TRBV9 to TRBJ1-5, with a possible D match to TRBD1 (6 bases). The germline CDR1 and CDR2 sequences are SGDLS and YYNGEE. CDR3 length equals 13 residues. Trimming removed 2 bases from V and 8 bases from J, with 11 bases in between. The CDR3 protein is CASSVGGAEPQHF. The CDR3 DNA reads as TGTGCCAGCAGCGTCGGGGGGGCTGAGCCCCAGCATTTT.

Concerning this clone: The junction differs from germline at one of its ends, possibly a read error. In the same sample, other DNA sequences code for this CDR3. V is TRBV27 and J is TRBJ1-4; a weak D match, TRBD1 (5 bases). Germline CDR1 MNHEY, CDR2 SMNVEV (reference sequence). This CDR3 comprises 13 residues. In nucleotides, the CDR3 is TGTGCCAGCAGTTTACAGGGTTGGGAAAAACTGTTCTTT. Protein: CASSLQGWEKLFF.

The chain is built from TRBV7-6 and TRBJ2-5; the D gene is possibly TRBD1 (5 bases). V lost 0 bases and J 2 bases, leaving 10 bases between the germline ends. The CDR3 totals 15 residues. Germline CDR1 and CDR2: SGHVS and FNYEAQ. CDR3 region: CASSLAPQVQETQYF. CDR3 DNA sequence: TGTGCCAGCAGCTTAGCCCCACAGGTGCAAGAGACCCAGTACTTC.

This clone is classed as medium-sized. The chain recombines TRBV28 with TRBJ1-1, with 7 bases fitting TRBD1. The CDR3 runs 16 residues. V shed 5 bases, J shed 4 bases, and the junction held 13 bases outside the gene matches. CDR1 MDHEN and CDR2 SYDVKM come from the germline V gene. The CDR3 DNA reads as TGTGCCAGCAGTCCGGGACCGGGACAGTACGGCACTGAAGCTTTCTTT. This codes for CASSPGPGQYGTEAFF. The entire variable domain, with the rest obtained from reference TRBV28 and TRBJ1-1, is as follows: DVKVTQSSRYLVKRTGEKVFLECVQDMDHENMFWYRQDPGLGLRLIYFSYDVKMKEKGDIPEGYSVSREKKERFSLILESASTNQTSMYLCASSPGPGQYGTEAFFGQGTRLTVV.

The CDR3 DNA is TGTGCCAGCAGTTCCCGACTAGCGGGGGGGCCTATGCAGTATTTT. This encodes CASSSRLAGGPMQYF. V is TRBV28 and J is TRBJ2-3, with 14 nucleotides matching TRBD2. Trimming at V came to 4 bases and at J to 11 bases, leaving 8 bases not matched to a gene. The V gene's germline CDR1 is MDHEN and CDR2 SYDVKM. The CDR3 is made up of 15 amino acids.

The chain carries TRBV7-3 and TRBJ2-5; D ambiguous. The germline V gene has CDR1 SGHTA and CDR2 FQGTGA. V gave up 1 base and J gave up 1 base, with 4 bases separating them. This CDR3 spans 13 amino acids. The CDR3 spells CASSLNSQETQYF. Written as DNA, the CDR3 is TGTGCCAGCAGCTTAAACAGCCAAGAGACCCAGTACTTC.

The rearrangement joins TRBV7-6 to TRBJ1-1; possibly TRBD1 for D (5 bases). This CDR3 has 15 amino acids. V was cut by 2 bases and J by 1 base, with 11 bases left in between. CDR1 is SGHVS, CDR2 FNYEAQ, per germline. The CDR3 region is CASSLQGIGNTEAFF. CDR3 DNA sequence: TGTGCCAGCAGCTTACAGGGAATCGGGAACACTGAAGCTTTCTTT.

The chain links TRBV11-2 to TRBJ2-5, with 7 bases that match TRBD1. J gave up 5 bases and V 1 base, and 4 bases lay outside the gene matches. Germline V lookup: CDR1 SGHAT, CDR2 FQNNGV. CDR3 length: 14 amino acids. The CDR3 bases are TGTGCCAGCAGCTTAGGACAGGGTGTTGAGACCCAGTACTTC. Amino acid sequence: CASSLGQGVETQYF. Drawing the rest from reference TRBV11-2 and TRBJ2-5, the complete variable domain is EAGVAQSPRYKIIEKRQSVAFWCNPISGHATLYWYQQILGQGPKLLIQFQNNGVVDDSQLPKDRFSAERLKGVDSTLKIQPAKLEDSAVYLCASSLGQGVETQYFGPGTRLLVL.

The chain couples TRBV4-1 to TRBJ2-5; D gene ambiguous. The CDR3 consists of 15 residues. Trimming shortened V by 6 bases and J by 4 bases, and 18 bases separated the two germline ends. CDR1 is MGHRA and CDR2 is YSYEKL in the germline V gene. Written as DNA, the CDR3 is TGCGCCAGCAGAACGGAGAGCCGGTCGTTAGAGACCCAGTACTTC. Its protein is CASRTESRSLETQYF.

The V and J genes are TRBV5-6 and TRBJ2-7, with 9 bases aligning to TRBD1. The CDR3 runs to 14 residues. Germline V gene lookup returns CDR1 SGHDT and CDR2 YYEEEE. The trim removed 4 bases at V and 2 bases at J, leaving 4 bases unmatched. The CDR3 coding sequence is TGTGCCAGCAGCCCGGGACAGGGAGCCTACGAGCAGTACTTC. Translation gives CASSPGQGAYEQYF.

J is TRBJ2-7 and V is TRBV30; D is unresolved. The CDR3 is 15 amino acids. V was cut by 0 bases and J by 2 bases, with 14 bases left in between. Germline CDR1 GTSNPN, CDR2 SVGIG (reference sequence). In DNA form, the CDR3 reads TGTGCCTGGAGTGTACAAGGCAGGCCGACCTACGAGCAGTACTTC. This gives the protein CAWSVQGRPTYEQYF.

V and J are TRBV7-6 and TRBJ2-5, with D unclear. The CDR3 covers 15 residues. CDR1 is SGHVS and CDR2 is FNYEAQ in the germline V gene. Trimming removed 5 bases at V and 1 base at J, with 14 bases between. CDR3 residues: CASSLSPGSQETQYF. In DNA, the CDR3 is TGTGCCAGCAGCCTATCACCGGGTTCCCAAGAGACCCAGTACTTC.

The CDR3 protein is CARKGLSSGNTIYF. The CDR3, as DNA: TGTGCCAGAAAGGGACTTAGCTCTGGAAACACCATATATTTT. The V call is TRBV2, the J call TRBJ1-3, with D perhaps matching TRBD1 (5 bases). V shed 9 bases and J shed 0 bases, with 12 bases lying between them. Germline loops: CDR1 SNHLY, CDR2 FYNNEI. This CDR3 region has 14 residues. The full variable domain, completed using reference TRBV2 and TRBJ1-3, is EPEVTQTPSHQVTQMGQEVILRCVPISNHLYFYWYRQILGQKVEFLVSFYNNEISEKSEIFDDQFSVERPDGSNFTLKIRSTKLEDSAMYFCARKGLSSGNTIYFGEGSWLTVV.

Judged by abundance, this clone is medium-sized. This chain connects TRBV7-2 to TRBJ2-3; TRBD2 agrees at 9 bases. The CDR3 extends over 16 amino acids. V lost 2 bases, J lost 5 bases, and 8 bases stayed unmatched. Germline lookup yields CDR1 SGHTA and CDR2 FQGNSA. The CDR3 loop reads CASSLLGGGGLDTQYF. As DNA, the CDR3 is TGTGCCAGCAGCTTATTAGGCGGGGGGGGCTTAGATACGCAGTATTTT. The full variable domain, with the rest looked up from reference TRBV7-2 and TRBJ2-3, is GAGVSQSPSNKVTEKGKDVELRCDPISGHTALYWYRQSLGQGLEFLIYFQGNSAPDKSGLPSDRFSAERTGGSVSTLTIQRTQQEDSAVYLCASSLLGGGGLDTQYFGPGTRLTVL.

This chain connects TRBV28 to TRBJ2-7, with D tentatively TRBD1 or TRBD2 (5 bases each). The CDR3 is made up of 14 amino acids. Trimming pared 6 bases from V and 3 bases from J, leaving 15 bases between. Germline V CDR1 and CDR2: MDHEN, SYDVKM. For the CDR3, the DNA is TGTGCCAGCAGCCCCCGAGGTGGGGGCTACGAGCAGTACGTC. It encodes CASSPRGGGYEQYV.

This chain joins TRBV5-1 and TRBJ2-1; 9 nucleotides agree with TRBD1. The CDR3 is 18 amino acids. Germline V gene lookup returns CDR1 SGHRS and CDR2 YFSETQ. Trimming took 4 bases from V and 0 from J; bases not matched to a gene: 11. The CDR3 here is CASSATGGGPNSYNEQFF. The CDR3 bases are TGCGCCAGCAGCGCGACAGGGGGGGGACCCAACTCCTACAATGAGCAGTTCTTC.

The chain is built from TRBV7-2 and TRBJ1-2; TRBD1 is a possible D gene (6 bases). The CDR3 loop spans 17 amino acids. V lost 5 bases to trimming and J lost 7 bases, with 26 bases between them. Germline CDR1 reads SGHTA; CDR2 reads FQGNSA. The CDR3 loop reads CASSQIPRDKAVGGYTF. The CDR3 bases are TGTGCCAGCAGCCAAATCCCCCGGGACAAGGCAGTCGGTGGCTACACCTTC.

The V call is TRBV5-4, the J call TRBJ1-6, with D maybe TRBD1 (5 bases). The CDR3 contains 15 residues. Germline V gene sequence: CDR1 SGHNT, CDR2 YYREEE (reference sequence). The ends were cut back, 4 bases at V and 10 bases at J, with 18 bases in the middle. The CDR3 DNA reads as TGTGCCAGCAGCGCGGGAGGTTCAGGGAGGTCACCCCTCCACTTT. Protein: CASSAGGSGRSPLHF.

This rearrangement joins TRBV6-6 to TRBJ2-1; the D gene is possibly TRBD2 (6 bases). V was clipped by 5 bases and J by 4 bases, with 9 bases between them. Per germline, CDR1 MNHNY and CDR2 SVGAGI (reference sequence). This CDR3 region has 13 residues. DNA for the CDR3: TGTGCCAGCAGTCCCGGGACTTACAATGAGCAGTTCTTC. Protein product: CASSPGTYNEQFF.

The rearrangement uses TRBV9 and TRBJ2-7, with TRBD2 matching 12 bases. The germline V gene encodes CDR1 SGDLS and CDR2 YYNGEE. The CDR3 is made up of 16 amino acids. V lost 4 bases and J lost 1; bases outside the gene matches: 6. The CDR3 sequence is CASSLGLAGTSYEQYF. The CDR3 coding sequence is TGTGCCAGCAGCTTGGGACTAGCGGGCACGTCCTACGAGCAGTACTTC.

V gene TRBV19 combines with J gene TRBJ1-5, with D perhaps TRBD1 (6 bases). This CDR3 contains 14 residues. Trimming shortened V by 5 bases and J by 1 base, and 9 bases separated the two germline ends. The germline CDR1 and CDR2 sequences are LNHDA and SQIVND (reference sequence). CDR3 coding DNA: TGTGCCAGTAGTTACAGGGAAAGCAATCAGCCCCAGCATTTT. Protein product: CASSYRESNQPQHF.

The CDR3 spells CASSTRDYTGELFF. The CDR3 coding sequence is TGTGCCAGCAGTACGCGCGACTACACCGGGGAGCTGTTTTTT. The rearrangement links TRBV6-1 to TRBJ2-2, with unresolved D. Germline-derived CDR1 and CDR2 are MNHNS and SASEGT. The CDR3 is made up of 14 amino acids. Trimming took off 5 bases at V and 3 bases at J, with 10 bases between the two ends.

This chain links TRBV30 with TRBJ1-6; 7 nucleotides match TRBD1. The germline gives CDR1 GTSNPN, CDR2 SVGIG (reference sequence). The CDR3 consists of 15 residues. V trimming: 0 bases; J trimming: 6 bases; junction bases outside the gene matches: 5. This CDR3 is CAWSVGGLPNSPLHF. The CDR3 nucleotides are TGTGCCTGGAGTGTAGGGGGCCTACCTAATTCACCCCTCCACTTT. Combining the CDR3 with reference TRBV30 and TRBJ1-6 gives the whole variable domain SQTIHQWPATLVQPVGSPLSLECTVEGTSNPNLYWYRQAAGRGLQLLFYSVGIGQISSEVPQNLSASRPQDRQFILSSKKLLLSDSGFYLCAWSVGGLPNSPLHFGNGTRLTVT.

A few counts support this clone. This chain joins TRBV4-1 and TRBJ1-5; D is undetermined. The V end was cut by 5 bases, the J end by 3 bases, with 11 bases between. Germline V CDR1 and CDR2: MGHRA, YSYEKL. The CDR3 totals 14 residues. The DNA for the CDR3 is TGCGCCAGCAGCTCCAGTCCGATCAATCAGCCCCAGCATTTT. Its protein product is CASSSSPINQPQHF.

CDR3 sequence (DNA): TGCGCCAGCACCCGGGACAGTAATGAAAAACTGTTTTTT. It is translated as CASTRDSNEKLFF. The gene calls are TRBV5-1 and TRBJ1-4, with 7 bases aligning to TRBD1. The CDR3 spans 13 residues. CDR1 is SGHRS and CDR2 is YFSETQ in the germline V gene. V gave up 6 bases and J gave up 4 bases; unmatched junction bases: 3.

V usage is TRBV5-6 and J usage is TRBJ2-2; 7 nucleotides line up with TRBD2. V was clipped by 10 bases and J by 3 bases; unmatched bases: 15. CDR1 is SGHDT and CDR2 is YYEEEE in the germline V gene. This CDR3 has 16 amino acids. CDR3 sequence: CAAASGGRGDTGELFF. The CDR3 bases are TGTGCCGCCGCGTCAGGAGGCCGGGGGGACACCGGGGAGCTGTTTTTT.